A single sample is the source of the 4 T cell receptor beta chains below, sequenced in a study of T cell changes during pregnancy in multiple sclerosis. This table comes from immunoSEQ multiplex PCR, and its TCRdb copy is limited to in-frame clones, with some not included. The repertoire has 50,000 to 70,000 clones, over 75% of them found once; the top ten carry approximately 5.7%. The sample consisted of CD8+ T cells from peripheral blood mononuclear cells, taken before pregnancy. These receptor sequences come from a female donor with multiple sclerosis, enrolled in a pregnancy study.

This chain links TRBV1 with TRBJ2-5; TRBD2 is the table's D call and was not checked against the DNA. TRBV1 is a documented pseudogene. This CDR3 spans 13 amino acids. For the CDR3, the DNA is TGCTCAGTCCCGGGGGGGGTAGCAGAGACCCAGTACTTC. Its protein is CSVPGGVAETQYF.

This chain joins TRBV7-9 and TRBJ1-2; 7 bases line up with TRBD1. The CDR3 covers 12 residues. The junction had 8 bases not matched to a gene; V was cut back by 8 bases and J by 8 bases. Germline V gene lookup returns CDR1 SEHNR and CDR2 FQNEAQ (reference sequence). CDR3 loop: CASQGVALGYTF. CDR3 bases: TGTGCCAGCCAGGGGGTGGCTTTAGGCTACACCTTC.

V gene TRBV7-2 combines with J gene TRBJ1-1, with a weak D call TRBD1 (5 bases). With 2 bases removed from V and 3 bases from J, the gap between germline ends came to 13 bases. From germline, CDR1 is SGHTA and CDR2 FQGNSA. CDR3 length equals 15 residues. This chain's CDR3 is CASSLILLGDTEAFF. CDR3 DNA sequence: TGTGCCAGCAGCTTAATACTTCTAGGGGACACTGAAGCTTTCTTT.

The V call is TRBV2, the J call TRBJ2-2; 12 bases align to TRBD2. Germline V gene lookup returns CDR1 SNHLY and CDR2 FYNNEI. With 7 bases clipped from V and 1 base from J, the junction kept 7 bases outside the gene matches. CDR3 length: 17 amino acids. The CDR3 reads CASTWTSGAMNTGELFF. The CDR3 bases are TGTGCCAGCACCTGGACTAGCGGGGCTATGAACACCGGGGAGCTGTTTTTT.